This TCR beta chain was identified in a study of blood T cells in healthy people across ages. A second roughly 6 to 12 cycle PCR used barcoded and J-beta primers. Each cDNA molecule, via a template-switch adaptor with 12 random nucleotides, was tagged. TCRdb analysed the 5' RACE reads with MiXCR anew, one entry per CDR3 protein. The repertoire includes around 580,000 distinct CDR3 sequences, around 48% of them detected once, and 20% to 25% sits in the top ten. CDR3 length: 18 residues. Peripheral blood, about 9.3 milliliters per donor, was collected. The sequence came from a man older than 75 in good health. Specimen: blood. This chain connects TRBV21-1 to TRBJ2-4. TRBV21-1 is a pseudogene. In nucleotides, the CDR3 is TGTGCCAGCAGCAAAGCAATATCGATATCAATAGCCAAAAACATTCAGTACTTC. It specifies CASSKAISISIAKNIQYF.